Below, 26 T cell receptor beta chains from the same sample are listed, as sequenced in a study of blood T cell repertoires in COVID-19. The data were produced by immunoSEQ multiplex PCR, yet TCRdb's version contains in-frame clones alone and is incomplete. This sample has roughly 250,000 clones; about four fifths occur once, and the top ten carry about 15%. Sequencing used peripheral blood. These receptors were collected from a person aged 70 to 85 with COVID-19, enrolled during active disease.

This chain links TRBV10-3 with TRBJ2-1, with 8 bases aligning to TRBD2. The CDR3 covers 17 residues. V gave up 8 bases and J gave up 1 base; unmatched junction bases: 13. Germline V gene lookup returns CDR1 ENHRY and CDR2 SYGVKD. CDR3 protein: CAIGGASKRGSYNEQFF. In DNA form, the CDR3 reads TGTGCCATCGGTGGGGCTAGCAAGCGGGGGTCCTACAATGAGCAGTTCTTC.

The chain carries TRBV5-4 and TRBJ2-7, with 16 bases lining up with TRBD2. In germline, CDR1 is SGHNT, CDR2 YYREEE (reference sequence). The CDR3 has 16 amino acids. With 3 bases clipped from V and 3 bases from J, the junction kept 3 bases outside the gene matches. The CDR3, as DNA: TGTGCCAGCAGCTCGGGACTAGCGGGAGGGAACTACGAGCAGTACTTC. This codes for CASSSGLAGGNYEQYF.

This chain connects TRBV5-1 to TRBJ2-5, with D possibly TRBD2 on 5 matching bases. The V gene lost 0 bases and the J gene lost 3 bases, with 9 bases spanning the gap. The CDR3 consists of 14 residues. CDR1 is SGHRS, CDR2 YFSETQ, per germline. Here the CDR3 DNA reads TGCGCCAGCAGCTTGGTCCGGGGTGAAGAGACCCAGTACTTC. Residues: CASSLVRGEETQYF.

The chain couples TRBV21-1 to TRBJ2-7; TRBD2, the table's D call, lacks a check against the DNA. TRBV21-1 is a recognized pseudogene. The CDR3 totals 17 residues. Written as DNA, the CDR3 is TGTGCCAGCAGCAACCCGGGACTAGATCGTGCACCCTACGAGCAGTACTTC. Amino acid sequence: CASSNPGLDRAPYEQYF.

This chain uses TRBV19 with TRBJ1-2; D ambiguous. The V gene lost 2 bases and the J gene lost 2 bases, with 12 bases spanning the gap. The germline CDR1 and CDR2 sequences are LNHDA and SQIVND (reference sequence). The CDR3 is 15 residues long. CDR3 loop: CASSITELSNYGYTF. CDR3 coding DNA: TGTGCCAGTAGTATAACGGAGCTCAGCAACTATGGCTACACCTTC.

The rearrangement joins TRBV3-1 (or the pseudogene TRBV3-2) to TRBJ1-2; tentative D call: TRBD1 (6 bases). This CDR3 is 15 amino acids long. V shed 3 bases and J shed 6 bases, with 17 bases lying between them. Per the germline V gene, CDR1 is LGHDT and CDR2 is YNNKEL (reference sequence). CDR3 region: CASSHATTGMDGYTF. The CDR3 DNA sequence: TGTGCCAGCAGCCACGCGACGACAGGTATGGATGGCTACACCTTC.

Only one count was recorded for this clone. The rearrangement links TRBV29-1 to TRBJ2-7; tentatively, D is TRBD1 (6 bases). CDR3 length: 12 residues. CDR1 is SQVTM and CDR2 is ANQGSEA in the germline V gene. The CDR3 region is CSLIRGGHEQYF. The CDR3 DNA follows: TGCAGTCTGATCAGGGGCGGGCACGAGCAGTACTTC.

This clone was observed once. V is TRBV6-5 and J is TRBJ2-1; the match to TRBD2 covers 7 bases. Trimming cost V 10 bases and J 4 bases; bases outside gene matches: 10. Germline V gene data show CDR1 as MNHEY and CDR2 as SVGAGI. There are 14 residues in the CDR3. As DNA, the CDR3 is TGTGCCAATTCCCGGGACTATGAGTACAATGAGCAGTTCTTC. This sequence encodes CANSRDYEYNEQFF.

The V and J genes are TRBV5-1 and TRBJ2-3; 14 nucleotides align to TRBD2. Germline CDR1 SGHRS, CDR2 YFSETQ. The CDR3 totals 20 residues. The V and J ends lost 2 bases and 2 bases, in that order; junction bases with no gene match: 13. CDR3 sequence: CASSFSSRGLAGAYTDTQYF. The CDR3 nucleotides read TGCGCCAGCAGCTTCAGTTCCAGGGGACTAGCGGGGGCCTACACAGATACGCAGTATTTT. Together with reference TRBV5-1 and TRBJ2-3, the CDR3 gives the full variable domain: KAGVTQTPRYLIKTRGQQVTLSCSPISGHRSVSWYQQTPGQGLQFLFEYFSETQRNKGNFPGRFSGRQFSNSRSEMNVSTLELGDSALYLCASSFSSRGLAGAYTDTQYFGPGTRLTVL.

This clone was detected only a few times. The chain links TRBV29-1 to TRBJ1-5; TRBD1 matches 10 bases. Germline V lookup: CDR1 SQVTM, CDR2 ANQGSEA. The CDR3 length is 18 residues. V shed 3 bases and J 2 bases; nucleotides not matched to a gene: 13. The CDR3 coding sequence is TGCAGCGTTGATAGATTGGACAGGGGGAGGAGGGGCAATCAGCCCCAGCATTTT. It is translated as CSVDRLDRGRRGNQPQHF.

The chain uses TRBV7-2 and TRBJ1-5, with 8 nucleotides matching TRBD1. The germline V gene encodes CDR1 SGHTA and CDR2 FQGNSA. V shed 4 bases, J shed 6 bases, and the junction held 8 bases outside the gene matches. The CDR3 covers 15 residues. The CDR3 region is CASSSQAGGGQPQHF. For the CDR3, the DNA is TGTGCCAGCAGCTCCCAAGCAGGGGGCGGTCAGCCCCAGCATTTT.

This clone appeared once. This rearrangement joins TRBV7-8 to TRBJ1-5, with D unresolved. This CDR3 spans 15 amino acids. Trimming took off 4 bases at V and 9 bases at J, with 19 bases between the two ends. Germline V CDR1 and CDR2: SGHVS, FQNEAQ. The CDR3 nucleotides are TGTGCCAGCAGCTCTGGTAGAGGGCCGTTAGGGCCCCAGCATTTT. Translated, it gives CASSSGRGPLGPQHF.

The chain is built from TRBV30 and TRBJ1-4; no reliable D call. Trimming took 3 bases from V and 3 from J, leaving 11 bases between them. The CDR3 contains 14 residues. Germline V gene data show CDR1 as GTSNPN and CDR2 as SVGIG (reference sequence). CDR3 in DNA: TGTGCCTGGAGGCGAGGGATTGCTAATGAAAAACTGTTTTTT. It specifies CAWRRGIANEKLFF.

The V gene is TRBV7-2, the J gene TRBJ2-3; 12 nucleotides agree with TRBD2. CDR1 is SGHTA and CDR2 is FQGNSA in the germline V gene. The length of the CDR3 is 17 residues. After removal of 1 base from V and 1 base from J, the junction contained 3 bases not matched to a gene. This CDR3 reads CASSLVSSGGGTDTQYF. As DNA, the CDR3 is TGTGCCAGCAGCTTAGTATCTAGCGGGGGGGGCACAGATACGCAGTATTTT. Drawing the rest from reference TRBV7-2 and TRBJ2-3, the complete variable domain is GAGVSQSPSNKVTEKGKDVELRCDPISGHTALYWYRQSLGQGLEFLIYFQGNSAPDKSGLPSDRFSAERTGGSVSTLTIQRTQQEDSAVYLCASSLVSSGGGTDTQYFGPGTRLTVL.

The chain links TRBV5-1 to TRBJ2-1; TRBD1 aligns across 7 bases. With 1 base clipped from V and 10 bases from J, the junction kept 11 bases outside the gene matches. Germline CDR1 is SGHRS and CDR2 is YFSETQ. The CDR3 runs 15 residues. As DNA, the CDR3 is TGCGCCAGCAGCTTGACGGGACAGAGGGCCGAAGAGCAGTTCTTC. It translates to CASSLTGQRAEEQFF.

This chain links TRBV4-3 with TRBJ2-1; TRBD2 matches at 16 bases. The CDR3 has 16 amino acids. CDR1 is LGHNA, CDR2 YSLEER, per germline. The junction had 5 bases not matched to a gene; V was cut back by 4 bases and J by 8 bases. CDR3 in amino acids: CASSRGLAGGQDEQFF. As DNA, the CDR3 is TGCGCCAGCAGCCGGGGACTAGCGGGGGGGCAAGATGAGCAGTTCTTC.

This clone has just a few counts. This chain uses TRBV29-1 with TRBJ2-1, with D uncertain. Per germline, CDR1 SQVTM and CDR2 ANQGSEA. The CDR3 loop spans 12 amino acids. Trimming cost V 5 bases and J 0 bases, with 5 bases left between them. For the CDR3, the DNA is TGCAGCGTTCCGAGCTCCTACAATGAGCAGTTCTTC. Protein sequence: CSVPSSYNEQFF.

The V call is TRBV4-1, the J call TRBJ2-1; 7 bases align to TRBD2. In germline, CDR1 is MGHRA, CDR2 YSYEKL. V lost 4 bases, J lost 0 bases, and 6 bases stayed unmatched. This CDR3 has 16 residues. For the CDR3, the DNA is TGCGCCAGCAGCCTTAAGCGGGAAGGCTCCTACAATGAGCAGTTCTTC. Translating it yields CASSLKREGSYNEQFF.

This clone was seen more than once but under ten times. The chain joins TRBV3-1 (or the pseudogene TRBV3-2) to TRBJ2-5, with 12 bases identical to TRBD2. V gave up 11 bases and J gave up 3 bases; unmatched junction bases: 13. The CDR3 has 16 residues. From germline, CDR1 is LGHDT and CDR2 YNNKEL (reference sequence). CDR3 region: CAVRIPGLAGKETQYF. CDR3 in DNA: TGTGCCGTACGGATACCGGGACTAGCGGGTAAAGAGACCCAGTACTTC.

This clone was detected only once. The chain employs TRBV19 and TRBJ2-5; 7 bases align to TRBD1. The CDR3 spans 16 residues. Germline V gene data show CDR1 as LNHDA and CDR2 as SQIVND (reference sequence). The ends lost 5 bases at V and 5 bases at J; junction bases unmatched: 14. The CDR3 protein is CASSVRQGLIFETQYF. The CDR3 bases are TGTGCCAGTAGTGTACGACAGGGTCTGATTTTCGAGACCCAGTACTTC.

There are a few counts of this clone. V and J are TRBV2 and TRBJ1-5; TRBD1 agrees at 9 bases. The CDR3 totals 20 residues. With 1 base clipped from V and 3 bases from J, the junction kept 16 bases outside the gene matches. Per germline, CDR1 SNHLY and CDR2 FYNNEI. CDR3 in DNA: TGTGCCAGCAGTGAAGGGGGACAGGGATTTCGAGGGGTGGACAATCAGCCCCAGCATTTT. Amino acid sequence: CASSEGGQGFRGVDNQPQHF. The full variable domain, rest sourced from reference TRBV2 and TRBJ1-5, is EPEVTQTPSHQVTQMGQEVILRCVPISNHLYFYWYRQILGQKVEFLVSFYNNEISEKSEIFDDQFSVERPDGSNFTLKIRSTKLEDSAMYFCASSEGGQGFRGVDNQPQHFGDGTRLSIL.

The chain combines TRBV18 with TRBJ1-4; weak D call: TRBD1 (6 bases). The V gene lost 6 bases and the J gene lost 3 bases, with 14 bases spanning the gap. Germline V gene sequence: CDR1 KGHSH, CDR2 LQKENI. CDR3 size: 15 residues. CDR3 protein: CASSSRDTANEKLFF. The DNA for the CDR3 is TGTGCCAGCTCGTCTAGGGACACGGCTAATGAAAAACTGTTTTTT.

V is TRBV5-1 and J is TRBJ2-1; TRBD2 is a possible D gene (5 bases). This CDR3 comprises 12 residues. Germline V gene data show CDR1 as SGHRS and CDR2 as YFSETQ. The ends were cut back, 2 bases at V and 8 bases at J, with 8 bases in the middle. The CDR3: CASSLRGHEQFF. As DNA, the CDR3 is TGCGCCAGCAGCTTAAGAGGGCATGAGCAGTTCTTC.

The chain is built from TRBV19 and TRBJ2-3; 7 nucleotides line up with TRBD2. Trimming removed 0 bases from V and 3 bases from J; junction bases left unmatched: 6. Germline-derived CDR1 and CDR2 are LNHDA and SQIVND (reference sequence). CDR3 length equals 16 residues. The CDR3 protein is CASSIEGGSSTDTQYF. In DNA form, the CDR3 reads TGTGCCAGTAGTATAGAGGGCGGGAGCAGTACAGATACGCAGTATTTT.

The chain employs TRBV18 and TRBJ1-1; TRBD1 aligns across 8 bases. This CDR3 has 13 residues. Germline V lookup: CDR1 KGHSH, CDR2 LQKENI. Trimming took 6 bases from V and 4 from J; bases not matched to a gene: 4. Written as DNA, the CDR3 is TGTGCCAGCTCGGGACAGGAGGGCACTGAAGCTTTCTTT. Amino acid sequence: CASSGQEGTEAFF.

The J gene is TRBJ1-1, the V gene TRBV7-2; 7 bases agree with TRBD1. Germline V lookup: CDR1 SGHTA, CDR2 FQGNSA. The CDR3 covers 14 residues. The V and J ends lost 0 bases and 5 bases, in that order; junction bases with no gene match: 3. The chain's CDR3 is CASSLASGGTEAFF. The DNA of the CDR3 is TGTGCCAGCAGCTTAGCGTCAGGGGGAACTGAAGCTTTCTTT.